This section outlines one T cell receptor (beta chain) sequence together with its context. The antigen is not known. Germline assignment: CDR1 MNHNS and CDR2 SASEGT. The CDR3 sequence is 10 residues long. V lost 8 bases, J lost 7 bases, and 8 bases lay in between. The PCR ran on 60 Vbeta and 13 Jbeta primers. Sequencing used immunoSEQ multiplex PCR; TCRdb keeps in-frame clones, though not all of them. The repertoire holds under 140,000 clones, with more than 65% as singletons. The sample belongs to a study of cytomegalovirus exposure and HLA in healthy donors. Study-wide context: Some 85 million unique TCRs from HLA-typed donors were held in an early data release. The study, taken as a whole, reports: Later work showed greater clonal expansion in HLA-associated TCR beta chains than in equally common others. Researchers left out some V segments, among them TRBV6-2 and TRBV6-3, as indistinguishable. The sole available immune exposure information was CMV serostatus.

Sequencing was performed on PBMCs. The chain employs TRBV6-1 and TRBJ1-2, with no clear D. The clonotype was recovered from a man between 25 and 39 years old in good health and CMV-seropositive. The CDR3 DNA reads TGTGCCAGCCAACTGCGTGGCTACACCTTC. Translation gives CASQLRGYTF.